This T cell receptor (beta chain) was retrieved from a study of blood T cell repertoires in COVID-19 (dated by TCRdb to the early 2020s). Concerning the study at large: Collaborator samples came from the United States, Italy and Spain and covered acute and convalescent phases of COVID-19. The material from the prospective study consisted of cDNA or gDNA derived from T cells, B-cell-depleted T cells, or PBMCs. The dataset comprised deeply sampled blood TCRbeta repertoires from subjects exposed to, actively infected with, or recovered from COVID-19. A freely available public database, intended as a resource for researchers studying the immune response to SARS-CoV-2, is where the repertoires were released. The samples were drawn from the first 160 participants of the ongoing ImmuneRACE study and from 1,254 subjects provided by 6 global collaborators. The sample metadata nearly always contained a de-identified subject ID, COVID-19 status, age in years and sex. Where available, HLA class I and class II types were obtained from metadata supplied by the sample provider rather than from assay-based typing. Overall study outcomes, separate from this receptor: Clinical and demographic metadata were provided uncurated, with the amount varying by source and participant.

TCRbeta CDR3 regions were amplified from genomic DNA using the immunoSEQ Assay, a bias-controlled multiplex PCR. The authors' analysis ran thus. The number of nucleated cells in each sample was estimated by amplification of reference gene primers within the assay. To quantify the absolute abundance of each unique TCRbeta CDR3 rearrangement, sequence reads were collapsed and filtered. For each sample, productive Simpson clonality was calculated as the square root of Simpson's diversity index over productive rearrangements. The table was pulled from immuneACCESS by TCRdb, which kept in-frame rearrangements only. Such tables lose some clones; where checked, under half of the loss comes from unresolved V genes, and the rest has no known cause. V and J calls and clone size are those listed in that table; D and trimming were worked out from the DNA. This sample holds over 200,000 clones; over 75% were observed only once. Around 5% of the sample is in the top ten clones.

Whole blood was collected in K2EDTA tubes by collaborating institutions according to the institutions' own protocols. For TCRbeta analysis, collaborators shipped samples in one of three forms: frozen whole blood, isolated PBMCs, or DNA extracted from either of those sample types. Details on this clone: No cognate antigen has been identified for it. Base qualities are not provided; no much larger clone lies one nucleotide away.

For this chain, trimming is 5 bases at the V end and 9 bases at the J end, and the number of junction bases without a gene match is 10. The CDR3 runs 13 residues from the cysteine to the phenylalanine. The only DNA kept is the CDR3, 39 bases in frame from the first base. This TCR derives from a human donor in a cohort sampled during active COVID-19. The V and J genes are TRBV12-3 or TRBV12-4 and TRBJ2-7; the junction holds 7 bases that match TRBD1. Material for sequencing was peripheral blood. The DNA sequence is as follows: TGTGCCAGCAGTCAAGACACAGGGGAAGCGCAGTACTTC. The translation is CASSQDTGEAQYF.